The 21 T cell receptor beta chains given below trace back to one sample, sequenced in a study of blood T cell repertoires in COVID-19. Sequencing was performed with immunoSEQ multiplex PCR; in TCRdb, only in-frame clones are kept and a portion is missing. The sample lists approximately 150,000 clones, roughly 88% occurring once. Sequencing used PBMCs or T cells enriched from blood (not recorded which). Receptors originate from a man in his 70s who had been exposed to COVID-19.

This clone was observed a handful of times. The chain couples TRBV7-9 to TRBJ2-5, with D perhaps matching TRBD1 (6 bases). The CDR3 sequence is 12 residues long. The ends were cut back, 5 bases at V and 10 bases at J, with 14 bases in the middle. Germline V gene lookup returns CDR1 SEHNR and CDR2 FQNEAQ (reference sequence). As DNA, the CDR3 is TGTGCCAGCAGCCACGACAGGCTGAGCCAGTACTTC. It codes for CASSHDRLSQYF.

The CDR3 region is CASSVDRTNTEAFF. The CDR3 DNA is TGTGCCAGCTCAGTGGACAGGACGAACACTGAAGCTTTCTTT. The chain links TRBV18 to TRBJ1-1; 7 nucleotides agree with TRBD1. CDR1 and CDR2 from the germline V gene are KGHSH and LQKENI. CDR3 length: 14 residues. V gave up 5 bases and J gave up 1 base; unmatched junction bases: 4.

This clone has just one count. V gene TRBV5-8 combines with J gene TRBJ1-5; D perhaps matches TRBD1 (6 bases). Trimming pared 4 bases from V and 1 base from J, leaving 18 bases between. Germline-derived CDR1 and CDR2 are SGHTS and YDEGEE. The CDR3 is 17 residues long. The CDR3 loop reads CASSPNTGIRSNQPQHF. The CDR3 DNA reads TGTGCCAGCAGCCCCAACACAGGGATAAGAAGCAATCAGCCCCAGCATTTT. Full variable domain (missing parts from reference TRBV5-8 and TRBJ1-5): EAGVTQSPTHLIKTRGQQATLRCSPISGHTSVYWYQQALGLGLQFLLWYDEGEERNRGNFPPRFSGRQFPNYSSELNVNALELEDSALYLCASSPNTGIRSNQPQHFGDGTRLSIL.

CDR3 protein: CASSQDWAKKLFF. DNA of the CDR3: TGTGCCAGCAGCCAAGATTGGGCGAAAAAACTGTTTTTT. The chain employs TRBV3-1 (or the pseudogene TRBV3-2) and TRBJ1-4; D is undetermined. The germline gives CDR1 LGHDT, CDR2 YNNKEL (reference sequence). The CDR3 runs 13 residues. The V gene lost 0 bases and the J gene lost 9 bases, with 8 bases spanning the gap.

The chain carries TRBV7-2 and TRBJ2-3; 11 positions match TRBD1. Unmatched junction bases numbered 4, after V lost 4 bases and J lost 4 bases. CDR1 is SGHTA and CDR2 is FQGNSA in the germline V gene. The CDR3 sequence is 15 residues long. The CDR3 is CASSSGTGGSDTQYF. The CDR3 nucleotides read TGTGCCAGCAGCTCCGGGACAGGGGGTTCAGATACGCAGTATTTT.

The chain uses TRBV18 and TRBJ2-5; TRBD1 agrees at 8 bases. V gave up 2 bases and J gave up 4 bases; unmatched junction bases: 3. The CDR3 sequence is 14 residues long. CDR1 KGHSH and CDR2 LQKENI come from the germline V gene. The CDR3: CASSPKTGGETQYF. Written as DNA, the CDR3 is TGTGCCAGCTCACCAAAAACAGGGGGAGAGACCCAGTACTTC.

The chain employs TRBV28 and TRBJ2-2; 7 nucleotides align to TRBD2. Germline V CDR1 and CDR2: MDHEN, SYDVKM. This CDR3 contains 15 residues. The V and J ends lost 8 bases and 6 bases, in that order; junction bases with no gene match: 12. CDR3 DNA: TGTGCCAGCTATGGCGGGAGTATTTCACCCGGGGAGCTGTTTTTT. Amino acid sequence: CASYGGSISPGELFF. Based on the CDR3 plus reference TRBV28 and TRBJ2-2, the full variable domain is DVKVTQSSRYLVKRTGEKVFLECVQDMDHENMFWYRQDPGLGLRLIYFSYDVKMKEKGDIPEGYSVSREKKERFSLILESASTNQTSMYLCASYGGSISPGELFFGEGSRLTVL.

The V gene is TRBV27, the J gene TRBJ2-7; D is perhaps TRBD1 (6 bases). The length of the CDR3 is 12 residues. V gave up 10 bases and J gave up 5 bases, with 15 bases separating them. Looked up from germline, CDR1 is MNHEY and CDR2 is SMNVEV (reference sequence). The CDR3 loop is CATISGAHEQYF. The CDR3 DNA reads TGTGCCACCATCTCAGGGGCCCACGAGCAGTACTTC.

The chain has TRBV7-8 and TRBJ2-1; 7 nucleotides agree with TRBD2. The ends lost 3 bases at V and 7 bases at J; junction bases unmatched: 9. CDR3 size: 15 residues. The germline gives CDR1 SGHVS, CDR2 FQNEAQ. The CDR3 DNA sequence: TGTGCCAGCAGCTTCCGGGACTACCCTATGAATGAGCAGTTCTTC. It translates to CASSFRDYPMNEQFF.

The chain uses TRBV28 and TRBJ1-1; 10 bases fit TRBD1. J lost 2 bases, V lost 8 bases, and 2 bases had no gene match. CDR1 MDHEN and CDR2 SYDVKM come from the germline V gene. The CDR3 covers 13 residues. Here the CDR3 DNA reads TGTGCCAGCGCGACAGGGGGCAACACTGAAGCTTTCTTT. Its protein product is CASATGGNTEAFF.

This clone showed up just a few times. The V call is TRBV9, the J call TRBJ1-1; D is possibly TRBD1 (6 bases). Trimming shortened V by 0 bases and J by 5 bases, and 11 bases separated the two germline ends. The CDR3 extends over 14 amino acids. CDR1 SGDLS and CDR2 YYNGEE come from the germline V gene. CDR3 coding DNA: TGTGCCAGCAGCGTAGATGGGGGCTCGACTGAAGCTTTCTTT. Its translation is CASSVDGGSTEAFF. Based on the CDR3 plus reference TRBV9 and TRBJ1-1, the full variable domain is DSGVTQTPKHLITATGQRVTLRCSPRSGDLSVYWYQQSLDQGLQFLIQYYNGEERAKGNILERFSAQQFPDLHSELNLSSLELGDSALYFCASSVDGGSTEAFFGQGTRLTVV.

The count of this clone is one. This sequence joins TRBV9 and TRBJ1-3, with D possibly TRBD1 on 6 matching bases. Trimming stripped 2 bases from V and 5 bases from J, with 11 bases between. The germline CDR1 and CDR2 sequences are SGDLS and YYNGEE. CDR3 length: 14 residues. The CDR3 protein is CASSVSGTRNTIYF. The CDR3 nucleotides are TGTGCCAGCAGCGTCTCCGGGACACGAAACACCATATATTTT.

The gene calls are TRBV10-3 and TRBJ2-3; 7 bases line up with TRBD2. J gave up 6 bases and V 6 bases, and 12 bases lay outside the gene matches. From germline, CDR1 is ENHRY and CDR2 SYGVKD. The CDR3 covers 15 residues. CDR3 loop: CAISPMASGADTQYF. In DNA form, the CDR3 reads TGTGCCATCAGCCCGATGGCTAGCGGTGCGGATACGCAGTATTTT.

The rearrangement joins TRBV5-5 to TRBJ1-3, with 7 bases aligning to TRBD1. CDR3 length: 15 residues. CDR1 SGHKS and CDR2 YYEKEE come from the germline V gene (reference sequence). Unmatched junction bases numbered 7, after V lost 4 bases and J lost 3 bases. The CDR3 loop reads CASSVTGDVGNTIYF. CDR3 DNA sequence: TGTGCCAGCAGCGTTACAGGGGACGTTGGAAACACCATATATTTT.

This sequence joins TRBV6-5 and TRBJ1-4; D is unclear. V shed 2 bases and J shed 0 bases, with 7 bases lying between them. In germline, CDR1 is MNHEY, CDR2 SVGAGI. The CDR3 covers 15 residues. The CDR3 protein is CASSYGPATNEKLFF. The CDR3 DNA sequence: TGTGCCAGCAGTTACGGCCCTGCAACTAATGAAAAACTGTTTTTT.

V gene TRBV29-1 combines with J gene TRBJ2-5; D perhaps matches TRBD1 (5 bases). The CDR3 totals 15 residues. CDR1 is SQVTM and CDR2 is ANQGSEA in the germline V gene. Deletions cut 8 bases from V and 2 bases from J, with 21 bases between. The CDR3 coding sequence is TGCAGCACTTATAAGGGTGGCAGGGCACAAGAGACCCAGTACTTC. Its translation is CSTYKGGRAQETQYF.

The CDR3 loop is CASSQDDRGFTEAFF. The CDR3 DNA reads as TGCGCCAGCAGCCAAGATGACAGGGGATTTACTGAAGCTTTCTTT. The rearrangement uses TRBV4-3 and TRBJ1-1; TRBD1 aligns across 8 bases. Germline lookup yields CDR1 LGHNA and CDR2 YSLEER. CDR3 length: 15 residues. With 0 bases clipped from V and 5 bases from J, the junction kept 5 bases outside the gene matches.

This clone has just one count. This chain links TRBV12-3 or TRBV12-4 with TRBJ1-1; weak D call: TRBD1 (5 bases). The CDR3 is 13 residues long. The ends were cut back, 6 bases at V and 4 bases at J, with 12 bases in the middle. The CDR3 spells CASSHGQATEAFF. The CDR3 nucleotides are TGTGCCAGCAGCCACGGACAAGCCACTGAAGCTTTCTTT.

The CDR3 reads CASSIKGGNQPQHF. The CDR3 DNA is TGTGCCAGTAGTATAAAGGGAGGCAATCAGCCCCAGCATTTT. The rearrangement uses TRBV19 and TRBJ1-5, with D uncertain. The length of the CDR3 is 14 residues. Deletions cut 2 bases from V and 2 bases from J, with 7 bases between. The germline CDR1 and CDR2 sequences are LNHDA and SQIVND (reference sequence).

The CDR3: CASRAGGNYGYTF. The CDR3 coding sequence is TGTGCCAGCAGGGCAGGGGGGAACTATGGCTACACCTTC. The V gene is TRBV28, the J gene TRBJ1-2; 7 positions agree with TRBD1. V gave up 6 bases and J gave up 2 bases; unmatched junction bases: 3. The CDR3 is 13 residues long. Germline V gene sequence: CDR1 MDHEN, CDR2 SYDVKM.

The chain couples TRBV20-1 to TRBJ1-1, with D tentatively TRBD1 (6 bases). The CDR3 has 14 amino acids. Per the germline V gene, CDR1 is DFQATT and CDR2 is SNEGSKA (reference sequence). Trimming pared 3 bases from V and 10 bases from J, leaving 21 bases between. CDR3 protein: CSASFGGAQGLAFF. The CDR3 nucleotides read TGCAGTGCTAGTTTTGGGGGCGCGCAGGGGCTAGCTTTCTTT.